Listed below are T cell receptor beta chains from one sample, sequenced in a study of cytotoxic CD8 clonotypes in ibrutinib-treated CLL. Libraries were prepared by immunoSEQ multiplex PCR; TCRdb keeps only in-frame clonotypes and omits some of them. The table includes roughly 51,000 clones, approximately 51% detected once. The material sequenced was PBMCs, taken after 12 months of ibrutinib treatment. Source of these receptors: a human donor with chronic lymphocytic leukemia. CDR3s include the opening cysteine and the closing phenylalanine or tryptophan.

j_call,v_call,cdr3_aa
TRBJ2-3,TRBV7-9,CASSSTSVGTDTQYF
TRBJ2-7,TRBV5-6,CASSSRLAGVYEQYF
TRBJ1-5,TRBV30,CACGQGTSQPQHF
TRBJ1-4,TRBV9,CASSLGLSNEKLFF
TRBJ1-2,TRBV5-1,CASSFSRTDGYTF
TRBJ2-3,TRBV10-3,CASSYWGQGNADTQYF
TRBJ2-7,TRBV27,CASSLVGGEQYF
TRBJ1-4,TRBV2,CASKTGSREKLFF
TRBJ2-1,TRBV30,CAWSRAGAVGFDEQFF
TRBJ1-5,TRBV30,CAWSVSGLGNQPQHF
TRBJ2-7,TRBV5-1,CASSLTGTGTYEQYF
TRBJ1-2,TRBV6-6,CASSYVEDIGNGYTF
TRBJ2-1,TRBV9,CASSVGGSWYNEQFF
TRBJ1-2,TRBV5-6,CASRPGPGGYTF
TRBJ1-1,TRBV5-1,CASSLYRQGASEAFF
TRBJ1-5,TRBV6-1,CASTPQGGQPQHF
TRBJ1-6,TRBV15,CATSRTGDRGNSPLHF
TRBJ2-6,TRBV7-2,CASSRRGQGASGANVLTF
TRBJ2-7,TRBV5-1,CASSRSGDEQYF
TRBJ1-5,TRBV28,CATHRGSEQPQHF
TRBJ2-1,TRBV9,CASSAHSGLAGPEQFF
TRBJ1-6,TRBV18,CASSPPIDNSPLHF
TRBJ2-2,TRBV5-8,CASSIIGVAGELFF
TRBJ1-1,TRBV6-6,CASSGGGAMNTEAFF
TRBJ1-1,TRBV20-1,CSARRRTEAFF
TRBJ2-1,TRBV5-1,CASSRGAGVYNEQFF
TRBJ2-1,TRBV5-1,CASIGTSGRGSYNEQFF
TRBJ1-5,TRBV28,CASNSAGKDQPQHF
TRBJ2-4,TRBV29-1,CSVRENIQYF
TRBJ2-1,TRBV6-1,CASSRALGNEQFF
TRBJ2-7,TRBV2,CASSEGLASTYEQYF
TRBJ2-7,TRBV18,CASSPPNTGRRGYEQYF
TRBJ2-3,TRBV19,CASSTRTGGITDTQYF
TRBJ1-2,TRBV6-1,CASSEAYGYTF
TRBJ2-3,TRBV9,CASSAGEGPRGRDTQYF
TRBJ1-1,TRBV20-1,CTPGGPTEAFF
TRBJ2-3,TRBV4-1,CASSQGGRVGTDTQYF
TRBJ2-3,TRBV27,CASSLSLQTSTDTQYF
TRBJ2-7,TRBV18,CASSLWGTSYEQYF
TRBJ1-2,TRBV5-4,CASSLAPEGYYGYTF
TRBJ2-1,TRBV28,CASSFEMQYNEQFF
TRBJ1-4,TRBV28,CASSQHGVGNEKLFF
TRBJ1-2,TRBV14,CASSSSPMALGYTF
TRBJ1-5,TRBV7-3,CASSLTPNQPQHF